A single sample gave rise to the 28 T cell receptor beta chains below, sequenced in a study of cytomegalovirus exposure and HLA in healthy donors. 13 Jbeta primers and 60 Vbeta primers were used for the PCR. The assay was immunoSEQ multiplex PCR, and TCRdb's table has in-frame clones only and misses some. The table shows roughly 120,000 clones, with 75% to 85% occurring only once. The sample consisted of PBMCs. All receptors derive from a male donor in good health and CMV-seronegative.

The chain is built from TRBV5-1 and TRBJ2-3; TRBD2 matches 13 bases. The germline V gene encodes CDR1 SGHRS and CDR2 YFSETQ. Unmatched junction bases numbered 5, after V lost 5 bases and J lost 2 bases. This CDR3 has 16 residues. CDR3 sequence reads: CASSAGTSGDTDTQYF. The DNA for the CDR3 is TGCGCCAGCAGTGCTGGGACTAGCGGGGACACAGATACGCAGTATTTT.

The genes are TRBV29-1 and TRBJ1-5, with TRBD1 identical over 9 bases. Germline V lookup: CDR1 SQVTM, CDR2 ANQGSEA. V lost 1 base, J lost 2 bases, and 18 bases stayed unmatched. The CDR3 is 20 residues long. The CDR3 bases are TGCAGCGTTGAAGTCCTACCCACCGGGACAGGGATTTTTGGCAATCAGCCCCAGCATTTT. Its translation: CSVEVLPTGTGIFGNQPQHF.

The sample holds a few counts of this clone. This chain joins TRBV7-2 and TRBJ1-2; the match to TRBD1 covers 12 bases. CDR1 is SGHTA, CDR2 FQGNSA, per germline. The CDR3 contains 15 residues. Trimming cost V 4 bases and J 5 bases; bases outside gene matches: 5. The CDR3 loop is CASSSPGQGAYGYTF. The CDR3 nucleotides are TGTGCCAGCAGCTCGCCGGGACAGGGGGCGTATGGCTACACCTTC.

The chain recombines TRBV11-2 with TRBJ2-1; possible D gene TRBD1, 5 bases. The length of the CDR3 is 15 residues. Per germline, CDR1 SGHAT and CDR2 FQNNGV. Trimming took 0 bases from V and 7 from J, leaving 13 bases between them. CDR3 sequence reads: CASSLEGAQGNEQFF. Written as DNA, the CDR3 is TGTGCCAGCAGCTTAGAAGGGGCCCAGGGAAATGAGCAGTTCTTC.

The chain has TRBV6-1 and TRBJ1-5; D not certain. Deletions cut 1 base from V and 0 bases from J, with 7 bases between. Germline CDR1 is MNHNS and CDR2 is SASEGT. The CDR3 length is 15 residues. The CDR3 protein is CASSEGVLSNQPQHF. CDR3 DNA: TGTGCCAGCAGTGAAGGAGTACTTAGCAATCAGCCCCAGCATTTT.

The rearrangement joins TRBV6-4 to TRBJ1-5, with D maybe TRBD1 (5 bases). V lost 4 bases and J lost 4, with 8 bases in between. The CDR3 contains 13 residues. Germline CDR1 and CDR2: MRHNA and SNTAGT. The CDR3 region is CASSAGTNQPQHF. Here the CDR3 DNA reads TGTGCCAGCAGTGCCGGGACTAATCAGCCCCAGCATTTT.

The chain employs TRBV25-1 and TRBJ2-3; maybe TRBD1 (6 bases). CDR3 length: 18 amino acids. V lost 3 bases, J lost 3 bases, and 22 bases lay in between. Germline values: CDR1 MGHDK, CDR2 SYGVNS. For the CDR3, the DNA is TGTGCCAGCAGTGAGAGAAGAACGACAGGACGTATAACAGATACGCAGTATTTT. Protein: CASSERRTTGRITDTQYF. Filled out from reference TRBV25-1 and TRBJ2-3, the complete variable domain reads EADIYQTPRYLVIGTGKKITLECSQTMGHDKMYWYQQDPGMELHLIHYSYGVNSTEKGDLSSESTVSRIRTEHFPLTLESARPSHTSQYLCASSERRTTGRITDTQYFGPGTRLTVL.

The chain carries TRBV5-6 and TRBJ1-1, with 8 bases lining up with TRBD1. Losses at the gene ends were 4 bases for V and 5 bases for J; bases not matched to a gene: 13. CDR1 and CDR2 from the germline V gene are SGHDT and YYEEEE. The CDR3 loop spans 16 amino acids. The CDR3 reads CASSRLDTQGGTEAFF. The CDR3 nucleotides are TGTGCCAGCAGCCGGCTTGACACACAGGGGGGGACTGAAGCTTTCTTT.

This chain joins TRBV6-5 and TRBJ1-1; the D gene is possibly TRBD1 (5 bases). The germline CDR1 and CDR2 sequences are MNHEY and SVGAGI. V lost 2 bases, J lost 4 bases, and 14 bases lay in between. There are 15 residues in the CDR3. CDR3 in amino acids: CASSYDSSRTTEAFF. In nucleotides, the CDR3 is TGTGCCAGCAGTTACGACAGCTCACGGACCACTGAAGCTTTCTTT.

This clone was observed a few times. The J gene is TRBJ2-7, the V gene TRBV27; TRBD2 matches at 9 bases. The CDR3 is 15 amino acids. V dropped 5 bases and J dropped 2; count of bases not matched to a gene: 7. The germline CDR1 and CDR2 sequences are MNHEY and SMNVEV (reference sequence). This chain's CDR3 is CASSPEGLAPYEQYF. CDR3 nucleotide sequence: TGTGCCAGCAGTCCCGAAGGACTAGCGCCCTACGAGCAGTACTTC.

The table lists this clone with a few counts. The chain employs TRBV30 and TRBJ1-2, with 9 nucleotides matching TRBD1. Germline V gene sequence: CDR1 GTSNPN, CDR2 SVGIG (reference sequence). The CDR3 totals 14 residues. Germline trimming cut 3 bases from V and 5 bases from J; bases unmatched to any gene: 7. The CDR3 DNA is TGTGCCTGGAGGGGGGACAGGGAGTTTTATGGCTACACCTTC. Translation: CAWRGDREFYGYTF.

This chain joins TRBV6-5 and TRBJ2-1; no clear D. The CDR3 runs 15 residues. With 0 bases removed from V and 1 base from J, the gap between germline ends came to 7 bases. Germline V gives CDR1 MNHEY, CDR2 SVGAGI. The CDR3 DNA sequence: TGTGCCAGCAGTTACTCAGAGGAGTCCTACAATGAGCAGTTCTTC. It specifies CASSYSEESYNEQFF.

The chain recombines TRBV9 with TRBJ2-5; D is unresolved. The germline gives CDR1 SGDLS, CDR2 YYNGEE. The V end was cut by 0 bases, the J end by 4 bases, with 10 bases between. This CDR3 has 14 residues. Here the CDR3 reads CASSVGPRLETQYF. CDR3 sequence (DNA): TGTGCCAGCAGCGTAGGACCGCGGCTAGAGACCCAGTACTTC. Filled out from reference TRBV9 and TRBJ2-5, the complete variable domain reads DSGVTQTPKHLITATGQRVTLRCSPRSGDLSVYWYQQSLDQGLQFLIQYYNGEERAKGNILERFSAQQFPDLHSELNLSSLELGDSALYFCASSVGPRLETQYFGPGTRLLVL.

CDR3 in DNA: TGTGCCAGCAGCGTAGATGGGCAACAGCCCCAGCATTTT. Its translation is CASSVDGQQPQHF. This chain uses TRBV9 with TRBJ1-5, with D hard to call. This CDR3 contains 13 residues. Trimming pared 0 bases from V and 7 bases from J, leaving 8 bases between. The germline gives CDR1 SGDLS, CDR2 YYNGEE.

J is TRBJ2-7 and V is TRBV7-8; 11 bases agree with TRBD2. The V segment lost 4 bases and the J segment 3 bases; nucleotides outside the gene matches: 20. The CDR3 sequence is 20 residues long. Germline CDR1 and CDR2: SGHVS and FQNEAQ. The CDR3 is CASSSRQLAGGLGRGYEQYF. The CDR3 region has the DNA TGTGCCAGCAGCTCACGCCAATTAGCGGGAGGGTTAGGACGGGGCTACGAGCAGTACTTC.

The genes are TRBV5-1 and TRBJ2-3; 12 nucleotides line up with TRBD1. The V gene's germline CDR1 is SGHRS and CDR2 YFSETQ. This CDR3 has 15 amino acids. Trimming removed 5 bases from V and 4 bases from J; junction bases left unmatched: 5. The CDR3 nucleotides read TGCGCCAGCAGTCGGGACAGGGGGCGTCCAGATACGCAGTATTTT. Translated: CASSRDRGRPDTQYF.

This chain connects TRBV11-3 to TRBJ2-5; 10 bases fit TRBD1. CDR1 SGHNT and CDR2 YENEEA come from the germline V gene. J was trimmed by 5 bases and V by 7 bases; bases with no gene match: 13. The length of the CDR3 is 16 residues. CDR3 coding DNA: TGTGCCAGCAAACTACCAGGACAGGGGGGTGGGGAGACCCAGTACTTC. Translated: CASKLPGQGGGETQYF.

The chain employs TRBV27 and TRBJ1-6; 7 bases match TRBD1. Germline CDR1 is MNHEY and CDR2 is SMNVEV (reference sequence). The CDR3 totals 17 residues. The V segment lost 2 bases and the J segment 7 bases; nucleotides outside the gene matches: 11. The CDR3 loop reads CASSLMAPDRVNSPLHF. Here the CDR3 DNA reads TGTGCCAGCAGTTTAATGGCCCCTGACAGGGTAAATTCACCCCTCCACTTT.

The chain couples TRBV6-5 to TRBJ2-5, with 9 bases fitting TRBD1. The J call may be mistaken, given a closer DNA end match to TRBJ2-7. CDR3 size: 15 residues. Germline V gene data show CDR1 as MNHEY and CDR2 as SVGAGI. CDR3 nucleotides: TGTGCCAGCAGTTCCCCTGGGACAGGGTCCTACGAGCAGTACTTC. Translation: CASSSPGTGSYEQYF.

The chain has TRBV15 and TRBJ1-1; D is undetermined. From germline, CDR1 is LNHNV and CDR2 YYDKDF (reference sequence). The CDR3 is made up of 13 amino acids. V lost 5 bases and J lost 1, with 8 bases in between. CDR3 in amino acids: CATSPHRNTEAFF. CDR3 sequence (DNA): TGTGCCACCAGCCCCCACAGGAACACTGAAGCTTTCTTT.

In DNA, the CDR3 is TGTGCCAGCAGCCCCCTAGGGGGCGGCTATGGCTACACCTTC. It codes for CASSPLGGGYGYTF. The gene calls are TRBV7-9 and TRBJ1-2, with 7 bases fitting TRBD1. Germline-derived CDR1 and CDR2 are SEHNR and FQNEAQ (reference sequence). V trimming: 5 bases; J trimming: 4 bases; junction bases outside the gene matches: 7. CDR3 length: 14 amino acids.

The chain recombines TRBV30 with TRBJ2-7; maybe TRBD2 (6 bases). The V gene lost 8 bases and the J gene lost 5 bases, with 19 bases spanning the gap. The germline gives CDR1 GTSNPN, CDR2 SVGIG (reference sequence). The CDR3 is 13 amino acids. The DNA for the CDR3 is TGTGCCCAGGCACGACTAGAGTTCCACGAGCAGTACTTC. It yields the protein CAQARLEFHEQYF.

The V and J genes are TRBV2 and TRBJ2-7; 9 bases line up with TRBD1. Per the germline V gene, CDR1 is SNHLY and CDR2 is FYNNEI. The CDR3 loop spans 12 amino acids. V lost 6 bases to trimming and J lost 6 bases; unmatched junction nucleotides: 3. The CDR3 sequence is CASRGTGREQYF. The CDR3 bases are TGTGCCAGCAGGGGGACAGGGCGCGAGCAGTACTTC.

The CDR3 coding sequence is TGCGCCAGCAGCCACGCCCCGGGACTAGCGGGACCAGGAGGGACAGATACGCAGTATTTT. Encoded protein: CASSHAPGLAGPGGTDTQYF. This chain uses TRBV4-3 with TRBJ2-3; 13 nucleotides agree with TRBD2. The CDR3 has 20 residues. Looked up from germline, CDR1 is LGHNA and CDR2 is YSLEER. V lost 3 bases to trimming and J lost 3 bases; unmatched junction nucleotides: 15.

The V call is TRBV11-2, the J call TRBJ1-2; TRBD1 matches at 8 bases. CDR1 and CDR2 from the germline V gene are SGHAT and FQNNGV. J lost 3 bases, V lost 3 bases, and 3 bases had no gene match. The CDR3 runs to 14 residues. The CDR3 sequence: CASSFGQGYYGYTF. The CDR3 nucleotides read TGTGCCAGCAGCTTCGGACAGGGTTACTATGGCTACACCTTC.

The V gene is TRBV5-1, the J gene TRBJ2-1; 8 bases fit TRBD1. The CDR3 length is 14 residues. The V gene end was trimmed by 2 bases and the J gene end by 8 bases; junction bases not matched to a gene: 6. Germline assignment: CDR1 SGHRS and CDR2 YFSETQ. The CDR3: CASSFATGVDEQFF. Written as DNA, the CDR3 is TGCGCCAGCAGCTTCGCGACAGGGGTCGATGAGCAGTTCTTC.

The chain carries TRBV7-9 and TRBJ2-7, with a weak D call TRBD1 (8 bases). Germline values: CDR1 SEHNR, CDR2 FQNEAQ (reference sequence). This CDR3 has 15 residues. V was cut by 2 bases and J by 3 bases, with 14 bases left in between. In nucleotides, the CDR3 is TGTGCCAGCAGCTTACTTACAGGGGGGGGCTACGAGCAGTACTTC. It yields the protein CASSLLTGGGYEQYF.

The chain uses TRBV7-6 and TRBJ2-5, with 7 positions matching TRBD1. The tail of the sequence fits TRBJ2-7 better, so the J call may be wrong. The CDR3 sequence is 14 residues long. Germline assignment: CDR1 SGHVS and CDR2 FNYEAQ. CDR3 sequence (DNA): TGTGCCAGCAGCTTAGGGCAGGGGGCCTACGAGCAGTACTTC. Its translation is CASSLGQGAYEQYF.